The rows below give T cell receptor beta chains drawn from one sample of a study of T cells after yellow fever vaccination. TCRdb independently ran MiXCR on the 5' RACE reads; one entry per CDR3 protein. The sample carries 450,000 to 600,000 distinct CDR3 sequences, approximately 13% recorded once. Sequencing used PBMCs, obtained on the day of the yellow fever booster vaccination. These receptor sequences come from a man younger than 45 who received the YFV17D yellow fever vaccine. Both conserved end residues are part of each CDR3. The D gene is left open where the match is weak. Where a row states a size, it is once, few, many or the class of an expanded clone; other rows omit it.

V,size,D,J,length,CDR3,DNA
TRBV20-1,NA,NA,TRBJ2-1,13,CSAPSANYNEQFF,TGCAGTGCCCCTTCGGCAAATTACAATGAGCAGTTCTTC
TRBV28,NA,NA,TRBJ2-4,12,CASSFPKNIQYF,TGTGCCAGCAGTTTTCCGAAAAACATTCAGTACTTC
TRBV4-2,NA,NA,TRBJ2-7,15,CASSQNTGAGYEQYF,TGTGCCAGCAGCCAAAACACAGGGGCGGGGTACGAGCAGTACTTC
TRBV30,many,NA,TRBJ1-1,11,CACVGRQGAFF,TGTGCCTGCGTCGGGAGGCAGGGGGCTTTCTTT
TRBV20-1,few,TRBD1,TRBJ2-2,15,CSARDSGTGTGELFF,TGCAGTGCTAGAGATAGTGGGACAGGGACCGGGGAGCTGTTTTTT
TRBV25-1,few,NA,TRBJ2-2,16,CASSESTIGPTGELFF,TGTGCCAGCAGTGAATCCACTATCGGGCCCACCGGGGAGCTGTTTTTT
TRBV7-2,NA,NA,TRBJ2-5,15,CASSLGAGIQETQYF,TGTGCCAGCAGCTTGGGGGCGGGGATACAAGAGACCCAGTACTTC
TRBV28,many,NA,TRBJ2-1,11,CASSLPPQRFF,TGTGCCAGCAGTTTGCCCCCCCAGCGGTTCTTC
TRBV20-1,NA,TRBD1,TRBJ2-7,14,CSARDPVRGYEQYF,TGCAGTGCTAGAGATCCTGTCAGGGGGTACGAGCAGTACTTC
TRBV6-1,NA,NA,TRBJ2-4,14,CASSSGLAKNIQYF,TGTGCCAGCAGCTCCGGTCTAGCCAAAAACATTCAGTACTTC
TRBV7-9,NA,TRBD1,TRBJ1-4,14,CASRPNRGDEKLFF,TGTGCCAGCAGGCCGAACAGGGGTGATGAAAAACTGTTTTTT
TRBV18,NA,NA,TRBJ2-7,14,CASSPRLDSYEQYF,TGTGCCAGCTCCCCCCGCCTAGACTCCTACGAGCAGTACTTC
TRBV5-6,few,NA,TRBJ2-3,14,CASSEGASTDTQYF,TGTGCCAGCAGCGAAGGGGCTAGCACAGATACGCAGTATTTT
TRBV20-1,NA,TRBD2,TRBJ2-4,15,CSASLAGSAKNIQYF,TGCAGTGCTTCACTAGCGGGATCAGCCAAAAACATTCAGTACTTC
TRBV6-1,NA,TRBD2,TRBJ2-1,16,CASNLGRREVYNEQFF,TGTGCCAGCAACCTTGGGCGACGGGAGGTATACAATGAGCAGTTCTTC
TRBV29-1,NA,NA,TRBJ1-5,13,CSVGADSNQPQHF,TGCAGCGTTGGGGCAGATAGCAATCAGCCCCAGCATTTT
TRBV5-1,NA,NA,TRBJ2-6,14,CASSAFSGANVLTF,TGCGCCAGCAGCGCCTTTTCTGGGGCCAACGTCCTGACTTTC
TRBV30,NA,TRBD2,TRBJ2-1,17,CAWSTDRTSGYYNEQFF,TGTGCCTGGAGTACCGACCGGACTAGCGGGTACTACAATGAGCAGTTCTTC
TRBV4-3,NA,NA,TRBJ1-6,16,CASSQDPNSYNSPLHF,TGCGCCAGCAGCCAGGACCCGAACAGCTATAATTCACCCCTCCACTTT
TRBV5-1,few,NA,TRBJ2-5,12,CASFGGGETQYF,TGCGCCAGCTTTGGGGGTGGAGAGACCCAGTACTTC
TRBV2,NA,NA,TRBJ2-1,12,CASRVFLNEQFF,TGTGCCAGCAGGGTTTTTCTCAATGAGCAGTTCTTC
TRBV7-9,NA,NA,TRBJ2-3,13,CASTAKGPDTQYF,TGTGCCAGCACAGCGAAAGGCCCAGATACGCAGTATTTT
TRBV7-2,few,NA,TRBJ1-4,16,CASTSGTVGANEKLFF,TGTGCCAGCACGTCCGGGACGGTGGGTGCAAATGAAAAACTGTTTTTT
TRBV9,few,NA,TRBJ1-3,14,CASSLHPGGNTIYF,TGTGCCAGCAGCCTACACCCAGGTGGAAACACCATATATTTT
TRBV18,few,NA,TRBJ2-5,13,CASSPSLGETQYF,TGTGCCAGCTCACCAAGCCTCGGGGAGACCCAGTACTTC
TRBV5-1,NA,TRBD2,TRBJ2-3,17,CASSLELAGMSTDTQYF,TGCGCCAGCAGCTTGGAACTAGCGGGAATGAGCACAGATACGCAGTATTTT
TRBV24-1,NA,TRBD1,TRBJ2-1,16,CATSDPGTGGLDEQFF,TGTGCCACCAGTGATCCCGGGACAGGGGGGCTTGATGAGCAGTTCTTC
TRBV7-3,few,TRBD2,TRBJ2-1,15,CASSLSGATSAKQFF,TGTGCCAGCAGCTTGTCCGGGGCCACTAGCGCTAAGCAGTTCTTC
TRBV2,few,NA,TRBJ2-1,14,CATTLQGPSNEQFF,TGTGCCACCACCCTACAGGGCCCCTCCAATGAGCAGTTCTTC
TRBV7-9,NA,NA,TRBJ2-3,17,CASSPWTTRTSTDTQYF,TGTGCCAGCAGCCCCTGGACTACCAGGACTAGCACAGATACGCAGTATTTT
TRBV12-3/TRBV12-4,NA,NA,TRBJ2-3,13,CASTTQLGDTQYF,TGTGCCAGCACCACTCAACTAGGCGATACGCAGTATTTT
TRBV24-1,few,NA,TRBJ2-1,13,CATGPGGYNEQFF,TGTGCCACCGGCCCCGGGGGATACAATGAGCAGTTCTTC
TRBV5-1,NA,NA,TRBJ2-5,12,CASKDPRETQYF,TGCGCCAGCAAAGACCCCCGGGAGACCCAGTACTTC
TRBV9,NA,NA,TRBJ2-1,13,CASSVYAEGEQFF,TGTGCCAGCAGCGTTTATGCGGAAGGTGAGCAGTTCTTC
TRBV7-9,many,TRBD1,TRBJ2-7,16,CASSRGDRGTRDEQYF,TGTGCCAGCAGCAGAGGGGACAGGGGAACTAGAGACGAGCAGTACTTC